This T cell receptor beta chain was recorded in a study of OX40 agonist ivuxolimab in advanced cancers. Across the study: Antecedent anti-PD-1, anti-PD-L1 or anti-CTLA-4 therapy was permissible, with about 40% having received some. Study-level findings and limits: CD4+ and CD8+ T cells in blood underwent clonal expansion by week 6 at 0.1 to 3.0 mg/kg. Patients with a partial response at 0.1-3.0 mg/kg had among the lowest clonal expansion.

At cycle 4 day 1, cycle 7 day 1, and baseline, blood was sampled. CDR3 size: 15 residues. V lost 2 bases and J lost 0, with 11 bases in between. Germline CDR1 and CDR2: SGDLS and YYNGEE. Repertoires were generated with immunoSEQ multiplex PCR, while TCRdb's copy carries only in-frame clones and drops some. Among about 93,000 clones listed, about 91% were seen once. Concerning this clone itself: Its antigen is unidentified.

The sample consisted of CD4+ or CD8+ T cells sorted from blood, taken in a trial of the OX40 agonist ivuxolimab. The sequence was collected from an adult with an advanced solid tumor such as melanoma, head and neck, liver or kidney cancer. The chain carries TRBV9 and TRBJ1-1; D not certain. DNA of the CDR3: TGTGCCAGCAGCGTCGGATCTGCTCTGAACACTGAAGCTTTCTTT. Residues: CASSVGSALNTEAFF. The full variable domain, with the rest looked up from reference TRBV9 and TRBJ1-1, is DSGVTQTPKHLITATGQRVTLRCSPRSGDLSVYWYQQSLDQGLQFLIQYYNGEERAKGNILERFSAQQFPDLHSELNLSSLELGDSALYFCASSVGSALNTEAFFGQGTRLTVV.